The entry below describes one TCR beta chain. Its specificity is not known. Trimming removed 7 bases from V and 8 bases from J, with 21 bases in between. The CDR3 has 14 amino acids. Germline CDR1 is SGHKS and CDR2 is YYEKEE (reference sequence). This record belongs to a study of cytomegalovirus exposure and HLA in healthy donors. Study-level points and caveats: Later work showed greater clonal expansion in HLA-associated TCR beta chains than in equally common others.

It was with 60 Vbeta and 13 Jbeta primers that the PCR ran. Here immunoSEQ multiplex PCR was the method, and the copy in TCRdb shows in-frame clones only, minus some. In the table there are 100,000 to 150,000 clones, 74% of which are singletons. The genes are TRBV5-5 and TRBJ1-2; D is unresolved. Sequencing input: PBMCs. The sequence was obtained from a woman aged 50 to 60 in good health and CMV-seropositive. The CDR3 DNA is TGTGCCAGCGTATGGGATTTGAGGGCAGCAGGCTACACCTTC. Translating it yields CASVWDLRAAGYTF. The entire variable domain, with the rest obtained from reference TRBV5-5 and TRBJ1-2, is as follows: DAGVTQSPTHLIKTRGQQVTLRCSPISGHKSVSWYQQVLGQGPQFIFQYYEKEERGRGNFPDRFSARQFPNYSSELNVNALLLGDSALYLCASVWDLRAAGYTFGSGTRLTVV.